This TCR beta chain was identified in a study of T cell changes during pregnancy in multiple sclerosis. Sequenced by immunoSEQ multiplex PCR; TCRdb stores in-frame clones only, minus some. This table has more than 40,000 clones, roughly 92% appearing once. Per the germline V gene, CDR1 is MNHEY and CDR2 is SVGAGI. The CDR3 contains 12 residues. Trimming cost V 4 bases and J 10 bases, with 8 bases left between them. This specimen consisted of CD4+ T cells from peripheral blood mononuclear cells, obtained in the third trimester of pregnancy. The chain employs TRBV6-5 and TRBJ1-6, with D possibly TRBD1 on 5 matching bases. The clonotype originates from a female donor with multiple sclerosis, enrolled in a pregnancy study. The CDR3 is CASSSGRSPLHF. The CDR3 nucleotides are TGTGCCAGCAGTTCAGGGAGGTCACCCCTCCACTTT.